The 25 T cell receptor beta chains given below trace back to one sample, sequenced in a study of cytomegalovirus exposure and HLA in healthy donors. TCRdb keeps only in-frame clones here, not all; method: immunoSEQ multiplex PCR. The data hold over 200,000 clones, with 80% to 90% observed a single time. The specimen was PBMCs. These receptors all come from a woman aged 18-35 years in good health and CMV-seronegative.

The count of this clone is one. CDR3 coding DNA: TGTGCCAGCAGCTTAAATCAAGGGGCTCGGTATGGCTACACCTTC. Translated: CASSLNQGARYGYTF. This chain joins TRBV7-2 and TRBJ1-2, with D tentatively TRBD1 (5 bases). Germline V CDR1 and CDR2: SGHTA, FQGNSA. The V end lost 2 bases, the J end lost 5 bases, and 15 bases lay between the germline ends. This CDR3 spans 15 amino acids.

On this clone itself: This same CDR3 is encoded by further DNA sequences in the sample. The chain employs TRBV18 and TRBJ2-3; no clear D gene. The ends were cut back, 2 bases at V and 4 bases at J, with 4 bases in the middle. Germline loops: CDR1 KGHSH, CDR2 LQKENI. This CDR3 comprises 12 residues. The chain's CDR3 is CASSPSADTQYF. CDR3 DNA sequence: TGTGCCAGCTCACCATCAGCAGATACGCAGTATTTT.

The chain has TRBV5-1 and TRBJ2-3, with 10 bases that match TRBD2. The germline V gene encodes CDR1 SGHRS and CDR2 YFSETQ. The length of the CDR3 is 17 residues. V was clipped by 4 bases and J by 5 bases; unmatched bases: 13. In DNA, the CDR3 is TGCGCCAGCAGCCGAACTCGAGCGGGAGGGCCAAGAGATACGCAGTATTTT. Its protein is CASSRTRAGGPRDTQYF.

V is TRBV6-6 and J is TRBJ1-5; D ambiguous. The CDR3 has 15 residues. Germline V gene sequence: CDR1 MNHNY, CDR2 SVGAGI (reference sequence). The V end was cut by 7 bases, the J end by 0 bases, with 13 bases between. The CDR3 nucleotides read TGTGCCAGCAAACCACTCGAATATAGCAATCAGCCCCAGCATTTT. It yields the protein CASKPLEYSNQPQHF.

This rearrangement joins TRBV4-1 to TRBJ2-1; D not resolved. Trimming cost V 0 bases and J 7 bases, with 10 bases left between them. The CDR3 covers 14 residues. The V gene's germline CDR1 is MGHRA and CDR2 YSYEKL. Here the CDR3 reads CASSQESSQNEQFF. Here the CDR3 DNA reads TGCGCCAGCAGCCAAGAATCCAGTCAGAATGAGCAGTTCTTC.

This clone was observed a handful of times. The CDR3 DNA reads TGCGCCAGCAGCCAAAAGGGGGATTGGGGAGGCACAGATACGCAGTATTTT. Amino acid sequence: CASSQKGDWGGTDTQYF. The chain uses TRBV4-1 and TRBJ2-3; weak D call: TRBD1 (6 bases). This CDR3 region has 17 residues. Trimming stripped 2 bases from V and 1 base from J, with 16 bases between. Germline V gene sequence: CDR1 MGHRA, CDR2 YSYEKL.

The V gene is TRBV6-1, the J gene TRBJ2-2; D perhaps matches TRBD1 (5 bases). Germline loops: CDR1 MNHNS, CDR2 SASEGT. This CDR3 is 12 amino acids long. V lost 9 bases to trimming and J lost 3 bases, with 8 bases between them. CDR3 nucleotide sequence: TGTGCCAGTGACAGAGACACCGGGGAGCTGTTTTTT. Its translation: CASDRDTGELFF.

This clone came up once. This rearrangement joins TRBV29-1 to TRBJ2-2; 7 bases agree with TRBD1. This CDR3 has 11 amino acids. V lost 6 bases, J lost 6 bases, and 1 base stayed unmatched. The germline gives CDR1 SQVTM, CDR2 ANQGSEA. The CDR3 region has the DNA TGCAGCGTAGACAGGGCCGGGGAGCTGTTTTTT. It specifies CSVDRAGELFF.

The chain uses TRBV5-6 and TRBJ1-1; 7 bases line up with TRBD1. The CDR3 consists of 16 residues. Looked up from germline, CDR1 is SGHDT and CDR2 is YYEEEE. J gave up 0 bases and V 4 bases, and 9 bases lay outside the gene matches. CDR3 residues: CASSDGGQPMNTEAFF. In DNA, the CDR3 is TGTGCCAGCAGCGACGGGGGACAGCCCATGAACACTGAAGCTTTCTTT.

J is TRBJ2-3 and V is TRBV11-1, with a tentative D call TRBD2 (5 bases). The CDR3 is made up of 14 amino acids. In germline, CDR1 is SGHAT, CDR2 FQDESV (reference sequence). Trimming cost V 7 bases and J 4 bases, with 15 bases left between them. In nucleotides, the CDR3 is TGTGCCAGCACTCTCTTCGCACTAGCAGATACGCAGTATTTT. This translates into CASTLFALADTQYF.

The rearrangement uses TRBV6-4 and TRBJ1-3; D is undetermined. Germline assignment: CDR1 MRHNA and CDR2 SNTAGT. The CDR3 has 17 amino acids. V was trimmed by 1 base and J by 2 bases, leaving 15 bases between them. CDR3 sequence (DNA): TGTGCCAGCAGTGACTGGGCCGGCAGCCTGACTGGAAACACCATATATTTT. Translated, it gives CASSDWAGSLTGNTIYF.

Note on this clone: The same CDR3 is also encoded by other DNA sequences in this sample. The chain combines TRBV6-5 with TRBJ2-7, with D maybe TRBD1 (6 bases). The germline gives CDR1 MNHEY, CDR2 SVGAGI. Trimming cost V 0 bases and J 2 bases, with 8 bases left between them. The CDR3 is made up of 14 amino acids. DNA for the CDR3: TGTGCCAGCAGTTACTCCCCAGGGGCCTACGAGCAGTACTTC. Translating gives CASSYSPGAYEQYF.

V gene TRBV5-5 combines with J gene TRBJ2-7, with D possibly being TRBD1 (5 bases). Trimming cost V 4 bases and J 4 bases, with 18 bases left between them. This CDR3 is 15 amino acids long. Per the germline V gene, CDR1 is SGHKS and CDR2 is YYEKEE (reference sequence). Written as DNA, the CDR3 is TGTGCCAGCAGCCCAACCCAGGGATCCCATTACGAGCAGTACTTC. Translation gives CASSPTQGSHYEQYF. Combining the CDR3 with reference TRBV5-5 and TRBJ2-7 gives the whole variable domain DAGVTQSPTHLIKTRGQQVTLRCSPISGHKSVSWYQQVLGQGPQFIFQYYEKEERGRGNFPDRFSARQFPNYSSELNVNALLLGDSALYLCASSPTQGSHYEQYFGPGTRLTVT.

The chain links TRBV25-1 to TRBJ2-2, with TRBD1 matching 8 bases. Germline V gives CDR1 MGHDK, CDR2 SYGVNS. CDR3 length: 14 residues. V gave up 4 bases and J gave up 7 bases; unmatched junction bases: 5. CDR3 sequence: CASSVYTGGGELFF. CDR3 sequence (DNA): TGTGCCAGCAGTGTGTACACAGGGGGCGGGGAGCTGTTTTTT. Using reference TRBV25-1 and TRBJ2-2 for the parts outside the CDR3, the full variable domain is EADIYQTPRYLVIGTGKKITLECSQTMGHDKMYWYQQDPGMELHLIHYSYGVNSTEKGDLSSESTVSRIRTEHFPLTLESARPSHTSQYLCASSVYTGGGELFFGEGSRLTVL.

In the case of this clone: The identical CDR3 is also encoded by other nucleotide sequences in the sample. The rearrangement uses TRBV6-5 and TRBJ2-6; no clear D. Germline values: CDR1 MNHEY, CDR2 SVGAGI. Trimming took off 3 bases at V and 1 base at J, with 7 bases between the two ends. The CDR3 has 15 residues. The CDR3 is CASSYRVSGANVLTF. The CDR3 nucleotides read TGTGCCAGCAGTTATCGGGTTTCTGGGGCCAACGTCCTGACTTTC.

This chain uses TRBV5-1 with TRBJ2-3, with 9 bases identical to TRBD1. V was clipped by 3 bases and J by 2 bases; unmatched bases: 4. The CDR3 sequence is 15 residues long. The germline V gene encodes CDR1 SGHRS and CDR2 YFSETQ. The CDR3 here is CASSSQGAPTDTQYF. As DNA, the CDR3 is TGCGCCAGCAGCTCACAGGGGGCCCCCACAGATACGCAGTATTTT.

This clone occurred once. The rearrangement links TRBV28 to TRBJ1-1; D uncertain. Per germline, CDR1 MDHEN and CDR2 SYDVKM. Between the trimmed V and J ends, which lost 5 bases and 4 bases, there was a span of 17 bases. The CDR3 loop spans 15 amino acids. The DNA for the CDR3 is TGTGCCAGCAGTCCACGTTTGAGCCTTGGCACTGAAGCTTTCTTT. Its translation is CASSPRLSLGTEAFF.

The chain couples TRBV27 to TRBJ2-7; 8 bases match TRBD1. V lost 7 bases and J lost 6; bases outside the gene matches: 5. The CDR3 contains 12 residues. Germline V gives CDR1 MNHEY, CDR2 SMNVEV (reference sequence). The CDR3 nucleotides read TGTGCCAGCAATAACAGGGGGTCCGAGCAGTACTTC. Amino acids: CASNNRGSEQYF.

The V and J genes are TRBV29-1 and TRBJ2-2; D not resolved. V was pared by 1 base and J by 2 bases, with 8 bases between. The CDR3 loop spans 14 amino acids. The germline V gene has CDR1 SQVTM and CDR2 ANQGSEA. In nucleotides, the CDR3 is TGCAGCGTTGAAGGGTACTCTAACACCGGGGAGCTGTTTTTT. It codes for CSVEGYSNTGELFF.

J is TRBJ2-2 and V is TRBV4-3; tentatively, D is TRBD2 (6 bases). The CDR3 length is 19 residues. V lost 2 bases, J lost 0 bases, and 19 bases lay in between. Germline V gene sequence: CDR1 LGHNA, CDR2 YSLEER. The DNA for the CDR3 is TGCGCCAGCAGCCAACAGTTGTACCCAGCGGGCGCGAACACCGGGGAGCTGTTTTTT. Its protein product is CASSQQLYPAGANTGELFF.

The chain recombines TRBV27 with TRBJ2-1; the match to TRBD2 covers 8 bases. The germline V gene encodes CDR1 MNHEY and CDR2 SMNVEV (reference sequence). This CDR3 has 14 residues. The J segment lost 5 bases and the V segment lost 5 bases, leaving 5 bases of the junction unmatched. The CDR3 loop is CASSRGGRNNEQFF. The CDR3 DNA follows: TGTGCCAGCAGTCGCGGGGGGCGAAACAATGAGCAGTTCTTC.

The chain recombines TRBV5-5 with TRBJ2-5, with TRBD2 identical over 8 bases. V was pared by 0 bases and J by 4 bases, with 8 bases of the junction left unmatched. Germline loops: CDR1 SGHKS, CDR2 YYEKEE (reference sequence). This CDR3 contains 16 residues. The CDR3 is CASSLVGRASGETQYF. DNA for the CDR3: TGTGCCAGCAGCTTGGTCGGGAGGGCCTCGGGAGAGACCCAGTACTTC.

As concerns this clone: It is unclear where the CDR3 begins or ends on the DNA, so no DNA is shown, and the CDR3 is as TCRdb lists it. The J gene is TRBJ1-5, the V gene TRBV19; the tabulated D call, TRBD1, remains unverified against the DNA. 14 amino acids form the CDR3, both terminal residues included. Germline CDR1 LNHDA, CDR2 SQIVND (reference sequence). The CDR3 region is CASTSGQGHQPQHF.

The chain uses TRBV7-9 and TRBJ2-7; TRBD2 aligns across 9 bases. Germline CDR1 reads SEHNR; CDR2 reads FQNEAQ (reference sequence). The CDR3 covers 15 residues. The V segment lost 5 bases and the J segment 6 bases; nucleotides outside the gene matches: 11. The CDR3 nucleotides read TGTGCCAGCAGCCCAGACGGACTAGCGCTTTCCGAGCAGTACTTC. It codes for CASSPDGLALSEQYF.

The chain couples TRBV9 to TRBJ2-1, with TRBD2 matching 9 bases. The V gene end was trimmed by 1 base and the J gene end by 6 bases; junction bases not matched to a gene: 8. The CDR3 covers 16 residues. From germline, CDR1 is SGDLS and CDR2 YYNGEE. Here the CDR3 DNA reads TGTGCCAGCAGCGTAACCGGCCGCGGGAGGGGCAATGAGCAGTTCTTC. Its translation: CASSVTGRGRGNEQFF.